This TCR beta chain was retrieved from a study of response to subunit inactivated influenza vaccine (dated by TCRdb to 2016 to 2019). Regarding the study in general: To follow how T cells responded to a trivalent subunit inactivated influenza vaccine, the researchers relied on deep quantitative profiling of the T cell receptor repertoire. Points the paper makes about the study in general: It was suggested by the authors that each seasonal influenza vaccination may recruit only a limited number of new T cells.

The V and J ends are trimmed by 2 bases and 5 bases, leaving 13 bases between them. The CDR3 starts with the cysteine, ends with the phenylalanine, and has 15 residues. Only the CDR3 region is kept as DNA, spanning 45 bases read in frame from base 1. Looking up the germline V gene yields CDR1 MNHEY and CDR2 SVGAGI. This clonotype was picked up a small number of times. Its antigen is currently not known. Within one base of it there is no much larger clone, and no base qualities were kept. Library preparation was by RT-PCR. Sequenced on an Illumina HiSeq 2500. TCRdb redid the processing of the public reads, applying fastp at Q25 and MiXCR, and retained in-frame beta chains. CDR3 protein sequences are deduplicated, and each keeps its most common genes and DNA. The sample includes hundreds of thousands of distinct CDR3 sequences, with around 15% observed a single time. 6.5% to 8% of the sample belongs to the ten largest clones.

This receptor chain uses TRBV6-5 and TRBJ1-5; the D gene is perhaps TRBD1, on 6 matching bases. The sequence derives from a man aged 45-60 years who received an inactivated influenza vaccine. Donor details come from another sample of the same person, matched by shared clones. The specimen comprised PBMCs from blood, sampled around 15 days before vaccination. The CDR3 region has the sequence CASSYGRGRDQPQHF. In nucleotides, the sequence is TGTGCCAGCAGTTACGGCAGGGGAAGGGATCAGCCCCAGCATTTT.